A selection of T cell receptor beta chains follows, all from one sample in a study of Graves' ophthalmopathy and Graves' hyperthyroidism. TCRdb reprocessed the multiplex PCR reads with MiXCR, giving one entry per CDR3 protein. The profile shows a few hundred thousand distinct CDR3 sequences, under 45% of them singletons. The sequenced material came from peripheral blood or thyroid tissue (not recorded which). These receptors were taken from an adult man with Graves' hyperthyroidism. Each CDR3 is given with its conserved first and last residue. The order of the fields is clone size, D gene, J gene, V gene, CDR3 DNA, CDR3 protein. A D gene is named only where the DNA matches it firmly. Clone size, where shown, is once, few, many, or a class for clones that have expanded.

size: once
D: TRBD1
J: TRBJ1-5
V: TRBV20-1
DNA: TGCAGTGCCAGCACCGACAGGGGGAAACAGCCCCAGCATTTT
CDR3: CSASTDRGKQPQHF

size: NA
D: NA
J: TRBJ1-5
V: TRBV4-1
DNA: TGCGCCAGCAGCCAAGATTCCGGGGGGAGACTCCATCAGCCCCAGCATTTT
CDR3: CASSQDSGGRLHQPQHF

size: NA
D: TRBD2
J: TRBJ2-5
V: TRBV4-1
DNA: TGCGCCAGCAGCCAAGGGGGAAACACCGGGACTAGCGGGAGGGCCCAAGAGACCCAGTACTTC
CDR3: CASSQGGNTGTSGRAQETQYF

size: many
D: NA
J: TRBJ1-5
V: TRBV6-2/TRBV6-3
DNA: TGTGCCAGCAGCTCCCCAGGGTACAATCAGCCCCAGCATTTT
CDR3: CASSSPGYNQPQHF

size: NA
D: TRBD1
J: TRBJ1-5
V: TRBV6-1
DNA: TGTGCCAGCAGTGCAACCTTCGGGAGGACAGGGGGCAATCAGCCCCAGCATTTT
CDR3: CASSATFGRTGGNQPQHF

size: NA
D: NA
J: TRBJ1-2
V: TRBV12-3/TRBV12-4
DNA: TGTGCCAGGATGGCCCGAGGACAACCTCGCTATGGCTACACCTTC
CDR3: CARMARGQPRYGYTF

size: many
D: TRBD2
J: TRBJ2-5
V: TRBV13
DNA: TGTGCCAGCCCCCCCGCCTCGGGACTAGCAGAAGAGACCCAGTACTTC
CDR3: CASPPASGLAEETQYF

size: many
D: NA
J: TRBJ2-5
V: TRBV6-1
DNA: TGTGCCAGCCTGCTCGGCGGGCTTGACGAGACCCAGTACTTC
CDR3: CASLLGGLDETQYF

size: many
D: NA
J: TRBJ2-5
V: TRBV7-9
DNA: TGTGCCAGCAGCCCCACTGGGGGAATAGGAGAGACCCAGTACTTC
CDR3: CASSPTGGIGETQYF

size: NA
D: TRBD1
J: TRBJ2-7
V: TRBV2
DNA: TGTGCCAGCAGCTTCCCACGCGGTCAGGGGGCCTACGAGCAGTACTTC
CDR3: CASSFPRGQGAYEQYF

size: once
D: NA
J: TRBJ1-5
V: TRBV30
DNA: TGTGCCTGGAGGAAGGAAGATCAGCCCCAGCATTTT
CDR3: CAWRKEDQPQHF

size: few
D: TRBD1
J: TRBJ2-3
V: TRBV20-1
DNA: TGCAGTGCTCCGGGACAGGGGGATATCGGCGATACGCAGTATTTT
CDR3: CSAPGQGDIGDTQYF

size: many
D: NA
J: TRBJ2-7
V: TRBV4-2
DNA: TGTGCCAGCAGCCAAGAACCCCGAGGGCACGAGCAGTACTTC
CDR3: CASSQEPRGHEQYF

size: many
D: NA
J: TRBJ2-2
V: TRBV12-3/TRBV12-4
DNA: TGTGCCAGCAGTTTGACAGGGAGGCCCGGGGAGCTGTTTTTT
CDR3: CASSLTGRPGELFF

size: NA
D: TRBD1
J: TRBJ1-5
V: TRBV12-3/TRBV12-4
DNA: TGTGCCAGCAGTTGGACAGGGGAATTAGATAGCAATCAGCCCCAGCATTTT
CDR3: CASSWTGELDSNQPQHF

size: many
D: NA
J: TRBJ1-2
V: TRBV19
DNA: TGTGCCAGTAGTATTCGTGAGTACTATGGCTACACCTTC
CDR3: CASSIREYYGYTF

size: few
D: NA
J: TRBJ2-6
V: TRBV24-1
DNA: TGTGCCACCAGGGGGCCTGGGGCCAACGTCCTGACTTTC
CDR3: CATRGPGANVLTF

size: many
D: TRBD1
J: TRBJ2-2
V: TRBV15
DNA: TGTGCCACCAGCAGAGATAGGACAGGGGGCACCGGGGAGCTGTTTTTT
CDR3: CATSRDRTGGTGELFF

size: many
D: TRBD1
J: TRBJ2-7
V: TRBV4-1
DNA: TGCGCCAGCAGCCAAGGGCAGGTGGGACAGGGGTTTTTCGAGCAGTACTTC
CDR3: CASSQGQVGQGFFEQYF

size: once
D: NA
J: TRBJ2-7
V: TRBV29-1
DNA: TGCAGCGCGAGGACAGCACAATCCTACGAGCAGTACTTC
CDR3: CSARTAQSYEQYF

size: many
D: NA
J: TRBJ2-7
V: TRBV10-3
DNA: TGTGCAAGCGGAGGCAGGACCTACGAGCAGTACTTC
CDR3: CASGGRTYEQYF

size: few
D: TRBD2
J: TRBJ2-1
V: TRBV7-8
DNA: TGTGCCAGCAGCCGGCGACTAGCGGGAGAGAGGATGAATGAGCAGTTCTTC
CDR3: CASSRRLAGERMNEQFF

size: NA
D: NA
J: TRBJ2-7
V: TRBV2
DNA: TGTGCCAGCAACGCCCAGACCTACGAGCAGTACTTC
CDR3: CASNAQTYEQYF

size: once
D: NA
J: TRBJ2-7
V: TRBV24-1
DNA: TGTGCCACCAGTGACCCGATTCAGGACAAGGGCGAACAGCAGTACTTC
CDR3: CATSDPIQDKGEQQYF

size: NA
D: NA
J: TRBJ2-7
V: TRBV7-9
DNA: TGTGCCAGCAGCGGCGAGGGGGGTAGGGGGGACTACGAGCAGTACTTC
CDR3: CASSGEGGRGDYEQYF

size: many
D: NA
J: TRBJ1-1
V: TRBV6-5
DNA: TGTGCCAGCAGGGGGTCCATGAACACTGAAGCTTTCTTT
CDR3: CASRGSMNTEAFF

size: NA
D: NA
J: TRBJ1-2
V: TRBV29-1
DNA: TGCAGCTTTTTAGGGCCTTGGGGCTACACCTTC
CDR3: CSFLGPWGYTF

size: NA
D: NA
J: TRBJ2-6
V: TRBV20-1
DNA: TGCAGTGCTAGAGAGGTGGGACTCCACTCTGGGGCCAACGTCCTGACTTTC
CDR3: CSAREVGLHSGANVLTF

size: NA
D: NA
J: TRBJ1-3
V: TRBV10-3
DNA: TGTGCCATCAGTGCCACATTGCCCTATGGAAACACCATATATTTT
CDR3: CAISATLPYGNTIYF

size: many
D: TRBD1
J: TRBJ1-4
V: TRBV7-9
DNA: TGTGCCAGCAGCTTAGGGGACAGCCCTAATGAAAAACTGTTTTTT
CDR3: CASSLGDSPNEKLFF

size: NA
D: NA
J: TRBJ1-1
V: TRBV7-9
DNA: TGTGCCAGCAGCTTAACCAGCCAGCTTAACACTGAAGCTTTCTTT
CDR3: CASSLTSQLNTEAFF

size: many
D: NA
J: TRBJ2-7
V: TRBV5-1
DNA: TGCGCCAGCAGCTTGGTCGGCGGACCTGACGAGCAGTACTTC
CDR3: CASSLVGGPDEQYF

size: many
D: TRBD1
J: TRBJ2-5
V: TRBV12-3/TRBV12-4
DNA: TGTGCCAGCAGTCCCGGGACAGCAAAAGAGACCCAGTACTTC
CDR3: CASSPGTAKETQYF

size: many
D: NA
J: TRBJ1-5
V: TRBV19
DNA: TGTGCCAGTACTAGGGGGGTTACGGATCAGCCCCAGCATTTT
CDR3: CASTRGVTDQPQHF

size: NA
D: TRBD2
J: TRBJ2-2
V: TRBV2
DNA: TGTGCCAGCAGCGGGAGGATGGGTCCGAGGGCCGGGGAGCTGTTTTTT
CDR3: CASSGRMGPRAGELFF

size: many
D: NA
J: TRBJ2-2
V: TRBV7-2
DNA: TGTGCCAGCTGCCCCTGGGAGTCGGACACCGGGGAGCTGTTTTTT
CDR3: CASCPWESDTGELFF

size: NA
D: NA
J: TRBJ1-4
V: TRBV29-1
DNA: TGCAGCGTGGAGGCGGGGTATGAAAAACTGTTTTTT
CDR3: CSVEAGYEKLFF

size: once
D: NA
J: TRBJ2-1
V: TRBV20-1
DNA: TGCAGTGCCGAGGACGGTTACAATGAGCAGTTCTTC
CDR3: CSAEDGYNEQFF

size: many
D: NA
J: TRBJ2-7
V: TRBV6-6
DNA: TGTGCCAGCAGTTACTCCCAGGGGGGGGCCGAGCAGTACTTC
CDR3: CASSYSQGGAEQYF

size: many
D: NA
J: TRBJ1-2
V: TRBV25-1
DNA: TGTGCCAGCAGCGGTCGGGGGATGTCGTATGGCTACACCTTC
CDR3: CASSGRGMSYGYTF

size: once
D: NA
J: TRBJ1-2
V: TRBV25-1
DNA: TGTGCCAGCAGTGCCTTAGCGGGAGGGCTTGGCTACACCTTC
CDR3: CASSALAGGLGYTF

size: many
D: NA
J: TRBJ2-5
V: TRBV7-9
DNA: TGTGCCAGCAGCTTAGTGGGAGAGGAAGAGACCCAGTACTTC
CDR3: CASSLVGEEETQYF

size: many
D: TRBD1
J: TRBJ2-2
V: TRBV24-1
DNA: TGTGCCACCAGTGGCTTGACAGGGGGGACCGGGGAGCTGTTTTTT
CDR3: CATSGLTGGTGELFF

size: many
D: TRBD1
J: TRBJ2-2
V: TRBV10-3
DNA: TGTGCCATCAAAGGGACAGAGAACACCGGGGAGCTGTTTTTT
CDR3: CAIKGTENTGELFF

size: NA
D: NA
J: TRBJ2-7
V: TRBV2
DNA: TGTGCCAGCAGCTTGACAGCTAAGCAGTACTTC
CDR3: CASSLTAKQYF

size: NA
D: NA
J: TRBJ1-2
V: TRBV2
DNA: TGTGCCAGCTCACCACGCTCAGGGAGGGACGGCTACGCCTTC
CDR3: CASSPRSGRDGYAF

size: many
D: NA
J: TRBJ1-2
V: TRBV11-2
DNA: TGTGCCAGCAGCTTCGACTTTCTTGATGGCTACACCTTC
CDR3: CASSFDFLDGYTF

size: NA
D: TRBD2
J: TRBJ2-1
V: TRBV7-2
DNA: TGTGCCAGCAGCCTTCGGACTAGCGGACACAATGAGCAGTTCTTC
CDR3: CASSLRTSGHNEQFF

size: NA
D: NA
J: TRBJ2-5
V: TRBV10-3
DNA: TGTGCCATCATGCAGGGGATGGAGTACCAAGAGACCCAGTACTTC
CDR3: CAIMQGMEYQETQYF